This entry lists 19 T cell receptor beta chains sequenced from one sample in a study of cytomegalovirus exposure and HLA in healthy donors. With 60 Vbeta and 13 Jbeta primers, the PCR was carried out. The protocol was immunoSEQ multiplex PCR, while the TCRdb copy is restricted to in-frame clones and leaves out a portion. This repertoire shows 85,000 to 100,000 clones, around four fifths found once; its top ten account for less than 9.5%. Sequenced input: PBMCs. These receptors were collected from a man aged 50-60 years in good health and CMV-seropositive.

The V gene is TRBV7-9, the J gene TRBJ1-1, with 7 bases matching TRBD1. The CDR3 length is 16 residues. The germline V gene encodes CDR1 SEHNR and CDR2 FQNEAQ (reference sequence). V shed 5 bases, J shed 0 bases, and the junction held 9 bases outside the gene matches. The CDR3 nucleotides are TGTGCCAGCAGCGGGGGGACAGACACAATGAACACTGAAGCTTTCTTT. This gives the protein CASSGGTDTMNTEAFF.

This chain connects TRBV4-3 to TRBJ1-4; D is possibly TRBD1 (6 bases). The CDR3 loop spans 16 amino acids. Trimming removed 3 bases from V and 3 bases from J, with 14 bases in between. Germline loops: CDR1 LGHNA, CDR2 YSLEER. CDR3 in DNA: TGCGCCAGCAGCCATGCGTACAGGGAACCTAATGAAAAACTGTTTTTT. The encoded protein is CASSHAYREPNEKLFF.

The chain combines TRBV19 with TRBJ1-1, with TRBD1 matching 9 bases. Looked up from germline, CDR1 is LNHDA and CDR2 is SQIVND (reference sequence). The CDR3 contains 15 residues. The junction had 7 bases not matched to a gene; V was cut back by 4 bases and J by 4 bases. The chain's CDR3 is CASSTRQGGSTEAFF. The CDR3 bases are TGTGCCAGTAGTACACGACAGGGGGGAAGCACTGAAGCTTTCTTT.

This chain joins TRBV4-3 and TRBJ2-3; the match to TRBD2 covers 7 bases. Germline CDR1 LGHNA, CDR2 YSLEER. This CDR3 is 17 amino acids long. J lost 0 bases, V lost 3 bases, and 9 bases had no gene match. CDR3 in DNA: TGCGCCAGCAGCCAGCTACCGGGACTACCGAGCACAGATACGCAGTATTTT. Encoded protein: CASSQLPGLPSTDTQYF.

The CDR3: CASSESGTQYF. CDR3 nucleotides: TGTGCCAGCAGTGAATCGGGGACCCAGTACTTC. The rearrangement links TRBV2 to TRBJ2-5; D not resolved. Germline V CDR1 and CDR2: SNHLY, FYNNEI. V was shortened by 2 bases and J by 7 bases, with 5 bases between the two germline ends. The CDR3 totals 11 residues. The variable domain in full, completed from reference TRBV2 and TRBJ2-5, reads EPEVTQTPSHQVTQMGQEVILRCVPISNHLYFYWYRQILGQKVEFLVSFYNNEISEKSEIFDDQFSVERPDGSNFTLKIRSTKLEDSAMYFCASSESGTQYFGPGTRLLVL.

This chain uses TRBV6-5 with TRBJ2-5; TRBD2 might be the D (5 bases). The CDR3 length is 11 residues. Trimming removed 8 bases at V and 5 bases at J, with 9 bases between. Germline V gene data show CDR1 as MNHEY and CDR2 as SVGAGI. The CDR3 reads CASWTGETQYF. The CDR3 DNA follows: TGTGCCAGCTGGACGGGGGAGACCCAGTACTTC.

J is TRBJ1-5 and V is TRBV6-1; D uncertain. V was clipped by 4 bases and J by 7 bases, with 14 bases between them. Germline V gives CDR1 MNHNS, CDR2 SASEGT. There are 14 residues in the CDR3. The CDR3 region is CASSGAAAGQPQHF. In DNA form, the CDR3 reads TGTGCCAGCAGTGGCGCGGCAGCTGGCCAGCCCCAGCATTTT.

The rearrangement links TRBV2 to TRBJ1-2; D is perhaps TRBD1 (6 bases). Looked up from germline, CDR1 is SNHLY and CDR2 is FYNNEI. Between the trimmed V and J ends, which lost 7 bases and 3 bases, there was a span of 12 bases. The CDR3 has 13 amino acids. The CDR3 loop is CASTPGVDYGYTF. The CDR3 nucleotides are TGTGCCAGCACCCCAGGGGTTGACTATGGCTACACCTTC.

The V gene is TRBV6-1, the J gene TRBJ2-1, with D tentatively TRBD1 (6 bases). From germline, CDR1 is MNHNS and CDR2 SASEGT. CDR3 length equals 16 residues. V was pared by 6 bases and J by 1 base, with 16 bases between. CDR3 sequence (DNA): TGTGCCAGCAGAGAATATCAGGGGCTATCCTACAATGAGCAGTTCTTC. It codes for CASREYQGLSYNEQFF.

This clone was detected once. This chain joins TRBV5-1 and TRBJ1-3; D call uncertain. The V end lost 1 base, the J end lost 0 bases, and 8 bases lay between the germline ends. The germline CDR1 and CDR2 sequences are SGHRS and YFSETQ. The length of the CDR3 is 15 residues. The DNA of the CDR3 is TGCGCCAGCAGCTTGAGGGAGGGCTCTGGAAACACCATATATTTT. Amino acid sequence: CASSLREGSGNTIYF.

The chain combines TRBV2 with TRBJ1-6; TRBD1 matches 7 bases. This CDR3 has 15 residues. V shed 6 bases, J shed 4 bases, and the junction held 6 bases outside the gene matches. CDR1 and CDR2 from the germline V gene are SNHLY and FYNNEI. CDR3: CASSDLTGYNSPLHF. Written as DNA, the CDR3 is TGTGCCAGCAGCGATTTGACAGGGTATAATTCACCCCTCCACTTT.

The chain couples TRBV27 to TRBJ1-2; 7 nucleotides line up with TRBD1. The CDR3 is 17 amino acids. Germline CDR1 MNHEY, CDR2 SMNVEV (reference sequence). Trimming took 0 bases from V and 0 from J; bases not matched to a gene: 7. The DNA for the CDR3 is TGTGCCAGCAGTTTATCGACAGGGTCCCTGGCTAACTATGGCTACACCTTC. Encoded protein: CASSLSTGSLANYGYTF.

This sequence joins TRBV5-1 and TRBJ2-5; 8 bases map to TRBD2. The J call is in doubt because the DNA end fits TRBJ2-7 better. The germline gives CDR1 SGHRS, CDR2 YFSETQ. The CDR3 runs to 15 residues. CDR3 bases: TGCGCCAGCTCCGCGGGGGGTGTCCTCTACTACGAGCAGTACTTC. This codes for CASSAGGVLYYEQYF.

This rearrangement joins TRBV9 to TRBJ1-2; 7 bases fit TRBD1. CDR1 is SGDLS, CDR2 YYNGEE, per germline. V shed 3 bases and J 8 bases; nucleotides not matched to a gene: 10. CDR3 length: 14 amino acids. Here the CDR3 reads CASSASGGLYGYTF. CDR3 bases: TGTGCCAGCAGCGCCTCAGGGGGGCTCTACGGCTACACCTTC.

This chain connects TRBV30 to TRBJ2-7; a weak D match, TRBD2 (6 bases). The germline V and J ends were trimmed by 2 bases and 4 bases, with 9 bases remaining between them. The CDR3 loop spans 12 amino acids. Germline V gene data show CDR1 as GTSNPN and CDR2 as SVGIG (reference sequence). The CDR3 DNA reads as TGTGCCTGGAGTCCCGGGAGTTACGAGCAGTACTTC. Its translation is CAWSPGSYEQYF.

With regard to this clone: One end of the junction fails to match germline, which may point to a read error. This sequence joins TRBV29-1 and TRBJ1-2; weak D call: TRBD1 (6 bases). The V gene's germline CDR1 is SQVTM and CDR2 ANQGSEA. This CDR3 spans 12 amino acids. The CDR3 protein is CSVDHRDWGYPF. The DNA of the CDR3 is TGCAGCGTGGACCACAGGGATTGGGGCTACCCCTTC.

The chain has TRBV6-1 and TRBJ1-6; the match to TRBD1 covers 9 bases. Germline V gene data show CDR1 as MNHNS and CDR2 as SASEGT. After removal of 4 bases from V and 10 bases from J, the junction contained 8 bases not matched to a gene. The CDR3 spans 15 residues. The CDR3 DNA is TGTGCCAGCAGTGTAACCGGGACAGGGCCCTCACCCCTCCACTTT. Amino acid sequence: CASSVTGTGPSPLHF.

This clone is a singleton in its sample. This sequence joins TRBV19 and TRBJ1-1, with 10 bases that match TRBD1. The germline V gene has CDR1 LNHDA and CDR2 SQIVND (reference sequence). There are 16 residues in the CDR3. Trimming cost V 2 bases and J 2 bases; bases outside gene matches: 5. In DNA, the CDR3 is TGTGCCAGTAGTATAATGACAGGGGGCAAAAACACTGAAGCTTTCTTT. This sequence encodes CASSIMTGGKNTEAFF.

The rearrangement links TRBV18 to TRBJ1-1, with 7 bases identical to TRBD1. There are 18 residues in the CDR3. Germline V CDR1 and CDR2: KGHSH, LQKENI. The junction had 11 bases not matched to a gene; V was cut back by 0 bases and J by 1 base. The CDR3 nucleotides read TGTGCCAGCTCACCACCGGGAATTATGGACAGGAGGAACACTGAAGCTTTCTTT. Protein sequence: CASSPPGIMDRRNTEAFF.